This is a list of T cell receptor beta chains from one sample in a study of cytomegalovirus exposure and HLA in healthy donors. Measured with immunoSEQ multiplex PCR; TCRdb has only the in-frame clones, and not every one. The repertoire holds about 120,000 clones, with about 80% as singletons. The sequencing input was PBMCs. The origin of the receptors is a female donor in good health and CMV-seronegative. Each CDR3 is given with its conserved first and last residue. Fields, in order: clone size, J gene, D gene, V gene, CDR3 DNA, CDR3 protein. D genes are given only for firm matches. Clone sizes are given selectively: once, few, many, or a class where the clone is expanded.

NA | TRBJ2-1 | TRBD1 | TRBV5-6 | TGTGCCAGCAGCTTGGGAGGGGGCTCGGTCAATGAGCAGTTCTTC | CASSLGGGSVNEQFF
NA | TRBJ2-1 | TRBD2 | TRBV15 | TGTGCCACCAGCTTCCCCTTGGGGGGGATGAGCAATGAGCAGTTCTTC | CATSFPLGGMSNEQFF
NA | TRBJ1-2 | NA | TRBV19 | TGTGCCAGTAGTTCCAACGCGGAATTTCGAAATGGCTACACCTTC | CASSSNAEFRNGYTF
once | TRBJ1-3 | NA | TRBV27 | TGTGCCAGCAGTCCAGCAGGGTGGTCTGGAAACACCATATATTTT | CASSPAGWSGNTIYF
NA | TRBJ2-5 | TRBD2 | TRBV9 | TGTGCCAGCAGCGTAGGTCCCGGGGGGGGCTGGGCGACCCAGTACTTC | CASSVGPGGGWATQYF
NA | TRBJ2-7 | NA | TRBV2 | TGTGCCAGCGGAATAGGGACACCTTCCTACGAGCAGTACTTC | CASGIGTPSYEQYF
once | TRBJ2-1 | TRBD2 | TRBV5-4 | TGTGCCAGCAGCCCCAGACCTCCTAGCGGGGGGGCGTATGAGCAGTTCTTC | CASSPRPPSGGAYEQFF
NA | TRBJ1-3 | NA | TRBV9 | TGTGCCAGCAGCGTTTCAACAGCTGGAAACACCATATATTTT | CASSVSTAGNTIYF
NA | TRBJ1-2 | NA | TRBV6-1 | TGTGCCAGCAGTGACCAGACAGGCTATGGCTACACCTTC | CASSDQTGYGYTF
NA | TRBJ2-7 | TRBD2 | TRBV30 | TGTGCCTGGAGCGGGGGGGCGGCCGGACAGTACTTC | CAWSGGAAGQYF
once | TRBJ2-5 | TRBD2 | TRBV5-1 | TGCGCCAGCAGGGGGGGGAATTCTCGTCTCTACCAAGAGACCCAGTACTTC | CASRGGNSRLYQETQYF
NA | TRBJ1-2 | NA | TRBV4-3 | TGCGCCAGCAGCCAAGAGCTTGCACGGTCAGGGGTAGTGGTAGGCTACACCTTC | CASSQELARSGVVVGYTF
NA | TRBJ2-3 | NA | TRBV11-2 | TGTGCCAGCAGCCGCCCTATTACAGATACGCAGTATTTT | CASSRPITDTQYF
few | TRBJ1-1 | NA | TRBV5-4 | TGTGCCAGCAGCTTGGGAATGGGCGGGGGCCCGGGGGCGAACACTGAAGCTTTCTTT | CASSLGMGGGPGANTEAFF
few | TRBJ1-1 | NA | TRBV6-5 | TGTGCCAGCAGTTATATGGGACTGGGGGACACTGAAGCTTTCTTT | CASSYMGLGDTEAFF
NA | TRBJ2-1 | NA | TRBV19 | TGTGCCACCATGCCTCGGCAGCGGAATGAGCAGTTCTTC | CATMPRQRNEQFF
NA | TRBJ2-7 | TRBD2 | TRBV10-3 | TGTGCCATCAGTGAGACGCGGCTAGCGGGGGTCATTAGTGACGAGCAGTACTTC | CAISETRLAGVISDEQYF
NA | TRBJ1-2 | NA | TRBV9 | TGTGCCAGCAGCGTAGACGAGTATAACTATGGCTACACCTTC | CASSVDEYNYGYTF
NA | TRBJ1-1 | NA | TRBV9 | TGTGCCAGCAGCGTCGATATTCAGACAGTTGAAGCTTTCTTT | CASSVDIQTVEAFF
NA | TRBJ2-1 | NA | TRBV6-1 | TGTGCCAGCAGCCCCAATGCGGGGAATGAGCAGTTCTTC | CASSPNAGNEQFF
NA | TRBJ1-6 | NA | TRBV4-1 | TGCGCCAGCAGCCACCCCGGAGAGAATTCACCCCTCCACTTT | CASSHPGENSPLHF
NA | TRBJ2-1 | NA | TRBV7-9 | TGTGCCAGCAGCCCTGGGGGGACGGCAGCCTACAATGAGCAGTTCTTC | CASSPGGTAAYNEQFF
NA | TRBJ2-7 | NA | TRBV6-1 | TGTGCCAGCGGCAGCGACTCCTACGAGCAGTACTTC | CASGSDSYEQYF
NA | TRBJ2-7 | TRBD1 | TRBV10-2 | TGCGCCAGCAGTGTAGGGACAGGGGGCTACGAGCAGTACTTC | CASSVGTGGYEQYF
NA | TRBJ1-3 | TRBD1 | TRBV2 | TGTGCCAGCGGGGGACAGGGGGTTTCTGGAAACACCATATATTTT | CASGGQGVSGNTIYF
NA | TRBJ2-5 | NA | TRBV7-2 | TGTGCCAGCGCCCCCCGGGGAAGAGAGACCCAGTACTTC | CASAPRGRETQYF
NA | TRBJ2-1 | TRBD2 | TRBV25-1 | TGTGCCAGCCTAAAACCGGGACTAGCGGGGGGGGATACGGATGAGCAGTTCTTC | CASLKPGLAGGDTDEQFF
NA | TRBJ2-1 | NA | TRBV7-2 | TGTGCCAGCAGCTTAGGTTTCTCCGGGAATGAGCAGTTCTTC | CASSLGFSGNEQFF
NA | TRBJ2-7 | NA | TRBV21-1 | TGTGCCAGCAGCAAAGAAAATAGGGCGGGAGCCCTTCCGAGCTCCTACGAGCAGTACTTC | CASSKENRAGALPSSYEQYF
NA | TRBJ1-5 | NA | TRBV4-2 | TGTGCCAGCAGCCAAGGATACAGCCAGCCCCAGCATTTT | CASSQGYSQPQHF
NA | TRBJ2-1 | NA | TRBV7-2 | TGTGCCAGCAGCTTGTCTACTAGTCTTTATGAGCAGTTCTTC | CASSLSTSLYEQFF
NA | TRBJ1-4 | NA | TRBV19 | TGTGCCAGTAGTACTCGACAGACAACTAATGAAAAACTGTTTTTT | CASSTRQTTNEKLFF
once | TRBJ2-3 | NA | TRBV5-1 | TGCGCCAGCAGCTTGACTGGAGTACGGACAGATACGCAGTATTTT | CASSLTGVRTDTQYF
NA | TRBJ2-1 | TRBD2 | TRBV12-5 | TGTGCAACTAGCGGGGAGACCTCCTACAATGAGCAGTTCTTC | CATSGETSYNEQFF
NA | TRBJ2-2 | TRBD1 | TRBV6-1 | TGTGCCAGCGAAACCGGGACAGGCACCGGGGAGCTGTTTTTT | CASETGTGTGELFF
NA | TRBJ2-1 | TRBD1 | TRBV7-6 | TGTGCCAGCAGCTTAAGAGGGGGCACCTACAATGAGCAGTTCTTC | CASSLRGGTYNEQFF
NA | TRBJ2-1 | NA | TRBV27 | TGTGCCAGCAGTCTACTAGGAAGGGGGGGTGAGCAGTTCTTC | CASSLLGRGGEQFF
once | TRBJ1-3 | TRBD1 | TRBV5-6 | TGTGCCAGCAGCTTCGGACAGGGGGCTGGAAACACCATATATTTT | CASSFGQGAGNTIYF
NA | TRBJ2-1 | TRBD2 | TRBV27 | TGTGCCAGCAGTCCCCAGACTAGCGGGTACTACAATGAGCAGTTCTTC | CASSPQTSGYYNEQFF
few | TRBJ2-1 | NA | TRBV9 | TGTGCCAGCAGCGTAGCGGACTATCCCAGGGCCTACAATGAGCAGTTCTTC | CASSVADYPRAYNEQFF
NA | TRBJ2-7 | TRBD1 | TRBV6-1 | TGTGCCAGCAGGAATGGACAGGGGGCATCCTACGAGCAGTACTTC | CASRNGQGASYEQYF
NA | TRBJ1-6 | TRBD1 | TRBV5-4 | TGTGCCAGCAGCCGGGACAGGGGATATAATTCACCCCTCCACTTT | CASSRDRGYNSPLHF
many | TRBJ1-4 | TRBD1 | TRBV6-1 | TGTGCCAGCAGTGAGATTAGAGGACAGGGGGATGAAAAACTGTTTTTT | CASSEIRGQGDEKLFF
NA | TRBJ1-3 | NA | TRBV19 | TGTGCCAGTAGTGTTACGGACTTATCGCGGAACACCATATATTTT | CASSVTDLSRNTIYF
NA | TRBJ1-1 | NA | TRBV15 | TGTGCCACCCTACATAAAGGTGGAGACACTGAAGCTTTCTTT | CATLHKGGDTEAFF
NA | TRBJ1-1 | NA | TRBV4-1 | TGCGCCAGCAGCCAAGACAGGGAAGCTTTCTTT | CASSQDREAFF
NA | TRBJ2-2 | NA | TRBV6-5 | TGTGCCAGCAATCCCATCGCGGGGCCCGGGGAGCTGTTTTTT | CASNPIAGPGELFF
NA | TRBJ1-5 | NA | TRBV30 | TGTGCCTGGAGTTCTTCACAGGGACCATGGGGGCCCCAGCATTTT | CAWSSSQGPWGPQHF